This T cell receptor (beta chain) was obtained from a study of memory CD4+ T cells and cytomegalovirus serostatus. Assay used: immunoSEQ multiplex PCR; TCRdb lists only in-frame clones, some missing. The profile shows around 62,000 clones, more than 75% of them singletons. Single viable CD3+CD4+CD8-CD45RO+ cells were sorted as the memory CD4+ T cells. Germline CDR1 SQVTM, CDR2 ANQGSEA. CDR3 size: 11 residues. Losses at the gene ends were 4 bases for V and 15 bases for J; bases not matched to a gene: 7. This clonotype was obtained from an adult in good health and CMV-seropositive. This chain joins TRBV29-1 and TRBJ2-1; 9 positions agree with TRBD2. The sample was memory CD4+ T cells from blood. CDR3 sequence reads: CSVGIAGAAFF. The CDR3 nucleotides are TGCAGCGTTGGGATAGCGGGAGCGGCGTTCTTC.